This section outlines one T cell receptor (beta chain) sequence together with its context. This sample is drawn from a study of blood T cell repertoires in COVID-19. Study in general: COVID-19 samples, acute and convalescent, were from the United States, Italy and Spain. PBMCs, B-cell-depleted T cells, or T cells were the source of the cDNA or gDNA that made up the material.

In the original workflow: Nucleated cell number was recorded as an estimate derived from reference gene primer amplification. Data came from immunoSEQ multiplex PCR; TCRdb stores just in-frame clones and leaves some out. That table furnishes V, J and clone size, whereas the DNA furnished D and trimming. The table has about 210,000 clones, approximately 85% seen once. In germline, CDR1 is SNHLY, CDR2 FYNNEI. CDR3 length: 15 residues. Trimming took off 2 bases at V and 5 bases at J, with 15 bases between the two ends. The chain couples TRBV2 to TRBJ2-5; D is possibly TRBD2 (6 bases). What was sequenced was peripheral blood. The receptor was isolated from a woman aged 45-59 years with active or convalescent COVID-19. CDR3: CASSETLGRGETQYF. CDR3 in DNA: TGTGCCAGCAGTGAAACGCTCGGGAGAGGGGAGACCCAGTACTTC.